This passage covers 2 T cell receptor beta chains from one sample sequenced in a study of cytomegalovirus exposure and HLA in healthy donors. PCR used 60 Vbeta primers and 13 Jbeta primers. Clones were sequenced by immunoSEQ multiplex PCR, and TCRdb holds only the in-frame ones, with some missing. Of around 92,000 clones in the sample, roughly 80% were seen once. Sequencing used PBMCs. Receptors were obtained from a girl aged 2-10 years in good health and CMV-seropositive.

The chain links TRBV30 to TRBJ1-5, with D uncertain. V lost 1 base and J lost 5, with 6 bases in between. Germline CDR1 reads GTSNPN; CDR2 reads SVGIG (reference sequence). This CDR3 has 12 amino acids. The CDR3 loop reads CAWSGSDQPQHF. The CDR3 region has the DNA TGTGCCTGGAGTGGATCGGATCAGCCCCAGCATTTT.

The chain has TRBV6-1 and TRBJ2-7; the D gene is possibly TRBD2 (5 bases). Germline loops: CDR1 MNHNS, CDR2 SASEGT. CDR3 length: 14 residues. V was clipped by 0 bases and J by 4 bases, with 10 bases between them. DNA of the CDR3: TGTGCCAGCAGTGAAGCGGTTCCGGGATACGAGCAGTACTTC. This translates into CASSEAVPGYEQYF.